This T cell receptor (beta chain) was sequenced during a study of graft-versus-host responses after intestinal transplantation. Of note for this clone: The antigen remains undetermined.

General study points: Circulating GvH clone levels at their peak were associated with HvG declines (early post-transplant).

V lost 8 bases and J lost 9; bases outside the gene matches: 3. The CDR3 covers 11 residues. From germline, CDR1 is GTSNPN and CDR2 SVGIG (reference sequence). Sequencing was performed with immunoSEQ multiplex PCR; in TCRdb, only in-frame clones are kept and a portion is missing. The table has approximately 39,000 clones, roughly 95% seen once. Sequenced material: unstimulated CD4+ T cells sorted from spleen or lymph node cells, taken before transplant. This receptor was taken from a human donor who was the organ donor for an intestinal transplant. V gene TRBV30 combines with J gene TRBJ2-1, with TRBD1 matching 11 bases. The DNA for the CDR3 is TGTGCCGGACAGGGGGCGCGTGAGCAGTTCTTC. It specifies CAGQGAREQFF.